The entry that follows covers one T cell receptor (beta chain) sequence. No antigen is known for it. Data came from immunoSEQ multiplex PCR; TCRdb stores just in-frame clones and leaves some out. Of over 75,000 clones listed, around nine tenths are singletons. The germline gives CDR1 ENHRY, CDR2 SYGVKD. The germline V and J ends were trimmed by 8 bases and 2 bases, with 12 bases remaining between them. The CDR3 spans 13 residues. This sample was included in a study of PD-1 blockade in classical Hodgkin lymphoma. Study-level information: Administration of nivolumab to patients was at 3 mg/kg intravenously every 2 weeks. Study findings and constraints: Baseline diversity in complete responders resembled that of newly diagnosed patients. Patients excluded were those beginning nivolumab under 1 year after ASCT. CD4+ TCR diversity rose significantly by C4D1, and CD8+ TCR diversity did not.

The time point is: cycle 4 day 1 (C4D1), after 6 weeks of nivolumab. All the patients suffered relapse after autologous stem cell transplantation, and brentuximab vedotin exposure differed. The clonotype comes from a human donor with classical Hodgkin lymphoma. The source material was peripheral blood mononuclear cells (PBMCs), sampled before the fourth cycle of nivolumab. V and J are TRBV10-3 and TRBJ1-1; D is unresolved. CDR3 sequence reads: CAIQDLANTEAFF. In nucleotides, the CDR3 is TGTGCCATCCAGGACCTGGCAAACACTGAAGCTTTCTTT.